This is a list of T cell receptor beta chains from one sample in a study of T cell responses to AZD1222 COVID-19 vaccine. Libraries were prepared by immunoSEQ multiplex PCR; TCRdb keeps only in-frame clonotypes and omits some of them. This sample has 200,000 to 250,000 clones; approximately 94% occur once, and the top ten carry roughly 1.8%. Sequencing was performed on peripheral blood, taken 28 days after the second dose of the MenACWY control vaccine. The receptors here all came from an adult who received the MenACWY meningococcal vaccine as a control. Both conserved end residues are trimmed from each CDR3. A D gene is named only where the DNA matches it firmly.

J: TRBJ1-2; D: -; V: TRBV4-3; CDR3: ASSQDSAGVSGYT
J: TRBJ1-6; D: -; V: TRBV4-1; CDR3: ASSQAGAGSYNSPLH
J: TRBJ2-3; D: -; V: TRBV4-2; CDR3: ASSPQSTDTQY
J: TRBJ1-3; D: -; V: TRBV6-1; CDR3: ASSESASGNTIY
J: TRBJ2-7; D: -; V: TRBV29-1; CDR3: SVEGRFLGEQY
J: TRBJ1-2; D: -; V: TRBV30; CDR3: AWSLRLRGYT
J: TRBJ2-1; D: -; V: TRBV9; CDR3: ASSVGVFTRDEQF
J: TRBJ2-7; D: -; V: TRBV27; CDR3: ASSLLLSGAEQY
J: TRBJ2-2; D: -; V: TRBV4-1; CDR3: ASSQGDLRTGELF
J: TRBJ2-6; D: -; V: TRBV28; CDR3: ASTTLLGRANVLT
J: TRBJ1-2; D: TRBD1; V: TRBV27; CDR3: AGRGDTGRGYT
J: TRBJ2-3; D: -; V: TRBV19; CDR3: ASKGSATDTQY
J: TRBJ1-1; D: TRBD1; V: TRBV7-3; CDR3: ASSGGQGWNTEAF
J: TRBJ2-3; D: TRBD2; V: TRBV3-1/TRBV3-2; CDR3: ASSQVLRGGNTDTQY
J: TRBJ1-5; D: -; V: TRBV19; CDR3: ASRPGTISNQPQH
J: TRBJ2-7; D: -; V: TRBV5-3; CDR3: ARSPRRYEQY
J: TRBJ1-2; D: TRBD1; V: TRBV27; CDR3: ASSPGQGLNGYT
J: TRBJ2-7; D: -; V: TRBV18; CDR3: ASSPPSDNSYEQY
J: TRBJ2-1; D: TRBD2; V: TRBV18; CDR3: ASSQLSSGSRDEQF
J: TRBJ2-1; D: -; V: TRBV7-2; CDR3: ASSLGLGQGINEQF
J: TRBJ2-1; D: -; V: TRBV5-6; CDR3: ASSPSASSSYNEQF
J: TRBJ1-4; D: TRBD1; V: TRBV5-4; CDR3: ASSGTGREKLF
J: TRBJ1-1; D: -; V: TRBV28; CDR3: ASSLSTGRYTEAF
J: TRBJ2-7; D: TRBD2; V: TRBV7-2; CDR3: ASSLSAGSGGYEQY
J: TRBJ2-7; D: -; V: TRBV28; CDR3: ASSPPGEQY
J: TRBJ1-5; D: TRBD1; V: TRBV4-2; CDR3: ASSQDRGQGNQPQH
J: TRBJ2-7; D: -; V: TRBV11-3; CDR3: ASSLGGGNEQY
J: TRBJ2-7; D: -; V: TRBV2; CDR3: ASREDSATYEQY
J: TRBJ2-7; D: -; V: TRBV14; CDR3: ASSQDNRVDEQY
J: TRBJ1-2; D: TRBD1; V: TRBV27; CDR3: ASKDRDDWGGYT
J: TRBJ1-3; D: -; V: TRBV30; CDR3: AWQDVQFGNTIY
J: TRBJ1-3; D: -; V: TRBV19; CDR3: ASSIPAGAGNTIY
J: TRBJ2-7; D: -; V: TRBV29-1; CDR3: SVEGQGHSYEQY
J: TRBJ2-3; D: TRBD2; V: TRBV24-1; CDR3: ATGGEALGYAVEDTQY
J: TRBJ2-7; D: TRBD2; V: TRBV7-9; CDR3: ASSKSGRASYEQY
J: TRBJ2-7; D: -; V: TRBV6-1; CDR3: ASSDRGRQYRSYEQY
J: TRBJ2-5; D: TRBD2; V: TRBV28; CDR3: ASSSPGSGYQETQY
J: TRBJ2-7; D: TRBD2; V: TRBV7-2; CDR3: ASSIRAGRDEQY
J: TRBJ2-7; D: -; V: TRBV6-2/TRBV6-3; CDR3: ASSETESSYEQY
J: TRBJ1-3; D: -; V: TRBV28; CDR3: ASTSTGNTIY
J: TRBJ1-2; D: TRBD1; V: TRBV28; CDR3: ATPQQGAYGYT
J: TRBJ2-2; D: TRBD2; V: TRBV6-2/TRBV6-3; CDR3: ASSLRAGDSAGELF
J: TRBJ2-1; D: TRBD2; V: TRBV4-3; CDR3: ASSQDRASGKNEQF
J: TRBJ1-5; D: -; V: TRBV28; CDR3: ASSRSNQPQH
J: TRBJ1-1; D: -; V: TRBV9; CDR3: ASSSGQNTEAF
J: TRBJ2-1; D: -; V: TRBV29-1; CDR3: SVAGRAYNEQF
J: TRBJ1-1; D: -; V: TRBV7-6; CDR3: ASSLPGRKNTEAF
J: TRBJ1-5; D: -; V: TRBV28; CDR3: ASSLAGGNQPQH
J: TRBJ1-1; D: -; V: TRBV2; CDR3: ASSGERGTEAF
J: TRBJ2-2; D: TRBD1; V: TRBV28; CDR3: ASSLRQGDNTGELF
J: TRBJ1-3; D: -; V: TRBV5-5; CDR3: ASSLGGGSSGNTIY
J: TRBJ2-5; D: -; V: TRBV27; CDR3: ASRLQGRETQY
J: TRBJ1-1; D: -; V: TRBV6-4; CDR3: ASSDSASRGRAF
J: TRBJ2-5; D: TRBD1; V: TRBV28; CDR3: ASSFGDRGSETQY